This TCR beta chain was captured in a study of T-cell reconstitution after alpha-beta-depleted transplantation in children. Details on this clonotype: Its antigen is undetermined.

This CDR3 has 13 amino acids. From germline, CDR1 is LNHNV and CDR2 YYDKDF (reference sequence). The V end lost 6 bases, the J end lost 2 bases, and 11 bases lay between the germline ends. Unique molecular identifiers were incorporated when the TCRbeta library was constructed. One entry per CDR3 protein, called by TCRdb with MiXCR from the PCR reads. The table records a few hundred thousand distinct CDR3 sequences, roughly 27% of them present only once. Study results and limitations: The study traced high day-60 TCRbeta diversity in some patients to surviving recipient T cells and thymic progenitors. At one year after transplant, newly produced T cells mostly accounted for T-cell counts and diversity.

This chain joins TRBV15 and TRBJ2-7; D is uncertain. Specimen: PBMCs, collected before TCRalphabeta/CD19-depleted stem cell transplant. The source is a boy under two years old with Wiskott-Aldrich syndrome, due to receive a stem cell transplant. The CDR3 region has the DNA TGTGCCACCAGTTTGGACGTCACCTACGAGCAGTACTTC. Protein: CATSLDVTYEQYF.